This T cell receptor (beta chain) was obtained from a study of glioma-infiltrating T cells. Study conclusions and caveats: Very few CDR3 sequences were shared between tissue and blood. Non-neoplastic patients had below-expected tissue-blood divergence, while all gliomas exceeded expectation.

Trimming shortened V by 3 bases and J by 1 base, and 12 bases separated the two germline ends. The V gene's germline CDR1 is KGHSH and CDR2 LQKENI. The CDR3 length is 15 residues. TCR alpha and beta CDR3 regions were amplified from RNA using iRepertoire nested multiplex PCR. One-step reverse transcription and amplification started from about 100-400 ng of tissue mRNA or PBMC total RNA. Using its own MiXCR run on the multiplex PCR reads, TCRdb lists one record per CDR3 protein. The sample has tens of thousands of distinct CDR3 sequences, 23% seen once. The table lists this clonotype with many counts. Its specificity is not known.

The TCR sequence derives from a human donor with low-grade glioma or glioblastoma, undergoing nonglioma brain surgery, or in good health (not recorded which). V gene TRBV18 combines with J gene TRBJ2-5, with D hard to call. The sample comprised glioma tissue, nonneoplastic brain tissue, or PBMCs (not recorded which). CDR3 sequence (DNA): TGTGCCAGCTCACCCCGTCGGGCTTCCCAAGAGACCCAGTACTTC. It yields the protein CASSPRRASQETQYF.